These T cell receptor beta chains were read from a single sample in a study of CD8+CD57+ T cells in acquired aplastic anemia. TCRdb processed the reads anew with MiXCR; each CDR3 protein has one entry. The profile shows some 220,000 distinct CDR3 sequences, roughly 33% of them singletons. Sequences were obtained from sorted CD4+, CD8+, or CD8+CD57+ T cells (not recorded which) from PBMCs. The receptors were gathered from a human donor in good health, serving as a control. The CDR3 runs from the conserved cysteine through the conserved F or W. The D gene is left open where the match is weak. Only part of the rows carry a size: once, few, many, or a class if the clone is expanded.

J gene: TRBJ2-2
D gene: -
clone size: -
V gene: TRBV6-2/TRBV6-3
CDR3 protein: CASRPGPDTGELFF
CDR3 DNA: TGTGCCAGCAGGCCGGGACCAGACACCGGGGAGCTGTTTTTT

J gene: TRBJ2-4
D gene: TRBD2
clone size: -
V gene: TRBV6-1
CDR3 protein: CASSGILAGGGAKNIQYF
CDR3 DNA: TGTGCCAGCAGTGGTATACTAGCGGGAGGTGGGGCCAAAAACATTCAGTACTTC

J gene: TRBJ1-1
D gene: -
clone size: few
V gene: TRBV11-2
CDR3 protein: CASSLLSGRGTEAFF
CDR3 DNA: TGTGCCAGCAGCTTACTTTCGGGGAGGGGAACTGAAGCTTTCTTT

J gene: TRBJ2-7
D gene: TRBD2
clone size: few
V gene: TRBV10-3
CDR3 protein: CAISDPGLASEQYF
CDR3 DNA: TGTGCCATCAGTGACCCGGGACTAGCTTCCGAGCAGTACTTC

J gene: TRBJ1-4
D gene: -
clone size: -
V gene: TRBV19
CDR3 protein: CASTLPGDSTNEKLFF
CDR3 DNA: TGTGCCAGTACCCTCCCCGGGGACTCAACTAATGAAAAACTGTTTTTT

J gene: TRBJ2-2
D gene: TRBD1
clone size: many
V gene: TRBV9
CDR3 protein: CASSLGTVANTGELFF
CDR3 DNA: TGTGCCAGCAGCCTCGGGACAGTCGCGAACACCGGGGAGCTGTTTTTT

J gene: TRBJ2-2
D gene: -
clone size: -
V gene: TRBV29-1
CDR3 protein: CSVEDTGELFF
CDR3 DNA: TGCAGCGTTGAGGACACCGGGGAGCTGTTTTTT

J gene: TRBJ2-5
D gene: -
clone size: many
V gene: TRBV5-4
CDR3 protein: CASSVQLPPETQYF
CDR3 DNA: TGTGCCAGCAGCGTGCAGCTTCCCCCAGAGACCCAGTACTTC

J gene: TRBJ2-7
D gene: -
clone size: -
V gene: TRBV6-1
CDR3 protein: CASSEAGGRVYEQYF
CDR3 DNA: TGTGCCAGCAGTGAAGCAGGGGGACGGGTCTACGAGCAGTACTTC

J gene: TRBJ2-5
D gene: TRBD2
clone size: -
V gene: TRBV19
CDR3 protein: CASSILAGAKETQYF
CDR3 DNA: TGTGCCAGTAGTATCCTAGCGGGGGCTAAAGAGACCCAGTACTTC

J gene: TRBJ2-2
D gene: TRBD2
clone size: few
V gene: TRBV20-1
CDR3 protein: CSARLREGTGELFF
CDR3 DNA: TGCAGTGCTAGGTTAAGGGAGGGCACCGGGGAGCTGTTTTTT

J gene: TRBJ1-2
D gene: -
clone size: many
V gene: TRBV20-1
CDR3 protein: CSAVQGFGYTF
CDR3 DNA: TGCAGTGCTGTACAGGGTTTTGGCTACACCTTC

J gene: TRBJ2-1
D gene: -
clone size: many
V gene: TRBV2
CDR3 protein: CASSALASDYNEQFF
CDR3 DNA: TGTGCCAGCAGCGCCCTAGCGTCGGATTACAATGAGCAGTTCTTC

J gene: TRBJ2-7
D gene: -
clone size: many
V gene: TRBV19
CDR3 protein: CASKGFSVYEQYF
CDR3 DNA: TGTGCCAGTAAAGGGTTCTCAGTCTACGAGCAGTACTTC

J gene: TRBJ1-1
D gene: -
clone size: -
V gene: TRBV6-5
CDR3 protein: CASSYPGPTEAFF
CDR3 DNA: TGTGCCAGCAGTTACCCAGGGCCCACTGAAGCTTTCTTT

J gene: TRBJ2-1
D gene: TRBD2
clone size: -
V gene: TRBV5-6
CDR3 protein: CASSEYRGETYNEQFF
CDR3 DNA: TGTGCCAGCAGCGAGTATCGGGGGGAAACCTACAATGAGCAGTTCTTC

J gene: TRBJ1-3
D gene: TRBD1
clone size: many
V gene: TRBV6-1
CDR3 protein: CASSGTGSVSGNTIYF
CDR3 DNA: TGTGCCAGCAGTGGGACAGGATCCGTCTCTGGAAACACCATATATTTT

J gene: TRBJ1-6
D gene: TRBD1
clone size: -
V gene: TRBV19
CDR3 protein: CASLRDRDSPLHF
CDR3 DNA: TGTGCCAGTTTGAGGGACAGGGATTCACCCCTCCACTTT

J gene: TRBJ2-3
D gene: TRBD2
clone size: many
V gene: TRBV20-1
CDR3 protein: CSAGRGGSTDTQYF
CDR3 DNA: TGCAGTGCTGGGCGGGGGGGCAGCACAGATACGCAGTATTTT

J gene: TRBJ2-7
D gene: -
clone size: few
V gene: TRBV3-1
CDR3 protein: CASSQDEPREQYF
CDR3 DNA: TGTGCCAGCAGCCAAGATGAACCTAGGGAGCAGTACTTC

J gene: TRBJ2-1
D gene: TRBD2
clone size: -
V gene: TRBV14
CDR3 protein: CASRVSGGDNEQFF
CDR3 DNA: TGTGCCAGCAGGGTTAGCGGGGGGGACAATGAGCAGTTCTTC

J gene: TRBJ1-6
D gene: -
clone size: -
V gene: TRBV19
CDR3 protein: CASSIGGRSPLHF
CDR3 DNA: TGTGCCAGTAGTATAGGCGGGCGCTCACCCCTCCACTTT

J gene: TRBJ2-5
D gene: TRBD1
clone size: many
V gene: TRBV10-3
CDR3 protein: CAISGTGALGETQYF
CDR3 DNA: TGTGCCATCAGTGGGACAGGGGCCTTAGGGGAGACCCAGTACTTC

J gene: TRBJ2-3
D gene: TRBD2
clone size: -
V gene: TRBV12-3/TRBV12-4
CDR3 protein: CASTLRTSGQITDTQYF
CDR3 DNA: TGTGCCAGCACCCTCCGAACTAGCGGGCAAATCACAGATACGCAGTATTTT

J gene: TRBJ2-7
D gene: TRBD1
clone size: few
V gene: TRBV24-1
CDR3 protein: CASSLRQGSASLYEQYF
CDR3 DNA: TGTGCCAGCAGTTTACGACAGGGGTCCGCGTCGCTCTACGAGCAGTACTTC

J gene: TRBJ1-2
D gene: TRBD1
clone size: -
V gene: TRBV2
CDR3 protein: CASSVIGGNYGYTF
CDR3 DNA: TGTGCCAGCAGTGTGATAGGGGGCAACTATGGCTACACCTTC

J gene: TRBJ1-2
D gene: TRBD1
clone size: once
V gene: TRBV10-3
CDR3 protein: CAISVPRGGYTF
CDR3 DNA: TGTGCCATCAGTGTTCCCAGGGGGGGCTACACCTTC

J gene: TRBJ2-7
D gene: -
clone size: many
V gene: TRBV2
CDR3 protein: CASRGRQNEQYF
CDR3 DNA: TGTGCCAGCAGAGGGAGGCAGAACGAGCAGTACTTC

J gene: TRBJ2-5
D gene: TRBD1
clone size: -
V gene: TRBV4-2
CDR3 protein: CASSQDQGAMGETQYF
CDR3 DNA: TGTGCCAGCAGCCAAGATCAGGGGGCGATGGGAGAGACCCAGTACTTC

J gene: TRBJ1-3
D gene: TRBD1
clone size: -
V gene: TRBV5-1
CDR3 protein: CASSSTQGAYGNTIYF
CDR3 DNA: TGCGCCAGCAGCTCAACACAGGGGGCATATGGAAACACCATATATTTT

J gene: TRBJ2-1
D gene: TRBD2
clone size: -
V gene: TRBV12-3/TRBV12-4
CDR3 protein: CASRSGRDSYNEQFF
CDR3 DNA: TGTGCCAGCAGGTCCGGGAGGGACTCCTACAATGAGCAGTTCTTC

J gene: TRBJ1-3
D gene: TRBD1
clone size: many
V gene: TRBV10-3
CDR3 protein: CAITGTDSGNTIYF
CDR3 DNA: TGTGCCATCACCGGGACAGACTCTGGAAACACCATATATTTT

J gene: TRBJ2-7
D gene: TRBD2
clone size: few
V gene: TRBV18
CDR3 protein: CASSPGTSGSGYEQYF
CDR3 DNA: TGTGCCAGCTCACCGGGGACTAGCGGGAGTGGTTACGAGCAGTACTTC

J gene: TRBJ1-2
D gene: -
clone size: many
V gene: TRBV6-6
CDR3 protein: CASSYRAPQDGYTF
CDR3 DNA: TGTGCCAGCAGTTACAGGGCCCCTCAGGATGGCTACACCTTC

J gene: TRBJ1-4
D gene: -
clone size: few
V gene: TRBV30
CDR3 protein: CAWSDTGSTNEKLFF
CDR3 DNA: TGTGCCTGGAGTGACACAGGTTCAACTAATGAAAAACTGTTTTTT

J gene: TRBJ1-6
D gene: -
clone size: many
V gene: TRBV15
CDR3 protein: CATSRAGTSGNSPLHF
CDR3 DNA: TGTGCCACCAGCAGGGCGGGTACCTCAGGGAATTCACCCCTCCACTTT

J gene: TRBJ1-6
D gene: -
clone size: many
V gene: TRBV6-6
CDR3 protein: CATTDLAQPLHF
CDR3 DNA: TGTGCCACGACCGACCTGGCGCAGCCCCTCCACTTT

J gene: TRBJ1-4
D gene: TRBD1
clone size: -
V gene: TRBV6-2/TRBV6-3
CDR3 protein: CASSRQGTGNEKLFF
CDR3 DNA: TGTGCCAGCAGCAGACAGGGGACGGGTAATGAAAAACTGTTTTTT

J gene: TRBJ1-6
D gene: -
clone size: -
V gene: TRBV11-2
CDR3 protein: CASTHSNSPLHF
CDR3 DNA: TGTGCCAGCACGCACAGTAATTCACCCCTCCACTTT

J gene: TRBJ2-7
D gene: -
clone size: many
V gene: TRBV7-8
CDR3 protein: CASSLGLSYEQYF
CDR3 DNA: TGTGCCAGCAGCTTAGGTCTCTCCTACGAGCAGTACTTC

J gene: TRBJ1-2
D gene: -
clone size: many
V gene: TRBV7-9
CDR3 protein: CASTGNAGYGYTF
CDR3 DNA: TGTGCCAGCACCGGAAATGCGGGCTATGGCTACACCTTC

J gene: TRBJ1-3
D gene: TRBD1
clone size: many
V gene: TRBV7-9
CDR3 protein: CASSLTRQGWNTIYF
CDR3 DNA: TGTGCCAGCAGCTTAACAAGACAGGGTTGGAACACCATATATTTT

J gene: TRBJ2-3
D gene: TRBD2
clone size: -
V gene: TRBV11-2
CDR3 protein: CASSLGGGGGSTDTQYF
CDR3 DNA: TGTGCCAGCAGCTTAGGGGGTGGCGGGGGGAGCACAGATACGCAGTATTTT

J gene: TRBJ2-1
D gene: TRBD2
clone size: many
V gene: TRBV19
CDR3 protein: CASTRTSGPYNEQFF
CDR3 DNA: TGTGCCAGTACCCGGACTAGCGGTCCCTACAATGAGCAGTTCTTC

J gene: TRBJ2-3
D gene: TRBD1
clone size: few
V gene: TRBV12-3/TRBV12-4
CDR3 protein: CASRHAPGQLSTSTDTQYF
CDR3 DNA: TGTGCCAGCAGACACGCTCCGGGACAGTTAAGTACTAGCACAGATACGCAGTATTTT

J gene: TRBJ1-2
D gene: -
clone size: many
V gene: TRBV5-4
CDR3 protein: CASRMGGRGALDGYTF
CDR3 DNA: TGTGCCAGCAGGATGGGGGGGCGCGGGGCTCTCGATGGCTACACCTTC

J gene: TRBJ2-6
D gene: -
clone size: many
V gene: TRBV7-9
CDR3 protein: CASSLRFRSGANVLTF
CDR3 DNA: TGTGCCAGCAGCTTACGGTTCCGCTCTGGGGCCAACGTCCTGACTTTC

J gene: TRBJ2-2
D gene: -
clone size: few
V gene: TRBV9
CDR3 protein: CASSVVGGQSAGELFF
CDR3 DNA: TGTGCCAGCAGCGTAGTAGGTGGACAAAGCGCCGGGGAGCTGTTTTTT

J gene: TRBJ1-6
D gene: -
clone size: many
V gene: TRBV5-1
CDR3 protein: CASSPTAGSSNSPLHF
CDR3 DNA: TGCGCCAGCAGCCCTACGGCAGGATCTAGCAATTCACCCCTCCACTTT

J gene: TRBJ1-5
D gene: -
clone size: many
V gene: TRBV10-3
CDR3 protein: CAISSFNQPQHF
CDR3 DNA: TGTGCCATCAGCAGTTTCAATCAGCCCCAGCATTTT

J gene: TRBJ1-1
D gene: -
clone size: -
V gene: TRBV5-1
CDR3 protein: CASSLFQMNTEAFF
CDR3 DNA: TGCGCCAGCAGCTTGTTCCAAATGAACACTGAAGCTTTCTTT

J gene: TRBJ2-2
D gene: -
clone size: many
V gene: TRBV15
CDR3 protein: CATSRVAFSTGELFF
CDR3 DNA: TGTGCCACCAGCAGAGTGGCCTTTTCCACCGGGGAGCTGTTTTTT

J gene: TRBJ2-3
D gene: TRBD2
clone size: -
V gene: TRBV19
CDR3 protein: CASRAGGPIDTQYF
CDR3 DNA: TGTGCCAGTAGGGCGGGAGGGCCTATAGATACGCAGTATTTT

J gene: TRBJ2-5
D gene: -
clone size: -
V gene: TRBV29-1
CDR3 protein: CSVEDLEGETQYF
CDR3 DNA: TGCAGCGTTGAAGATCTCGAGGGGGAGACCCAGTACTTC

J gene: TRBJ1-5
D gene: TRBD1
clone size: many
V gene: TRBV19
CDR3 protein: CASSMGGAGQTNQPQHF
CDR3 DNA: TGTGCCAGTAGTATGGGTGGGGCGGGACAGACCAATCAGCCCCAGCATTTT

J gene: TRBJ2-5
D gene: -
clone size: many
V gene: TRBV6-6
CDR3 protein: CASSYGVGTASPQYF
CDR3 DNA: TGTGCCAGCAGTTACGGAGTCGGGACGGCTTCGCCCCAGTACTTC

J gene: TRBJ2-7
D gene: -
clone size: many
V gene: TRBV5-1
CDR3 protein: CARKDRVSYEQYF
CDR3 DNA: TGCGCCAGAAAGGACAGAGTCTCCTACGAGCAGTACTTC